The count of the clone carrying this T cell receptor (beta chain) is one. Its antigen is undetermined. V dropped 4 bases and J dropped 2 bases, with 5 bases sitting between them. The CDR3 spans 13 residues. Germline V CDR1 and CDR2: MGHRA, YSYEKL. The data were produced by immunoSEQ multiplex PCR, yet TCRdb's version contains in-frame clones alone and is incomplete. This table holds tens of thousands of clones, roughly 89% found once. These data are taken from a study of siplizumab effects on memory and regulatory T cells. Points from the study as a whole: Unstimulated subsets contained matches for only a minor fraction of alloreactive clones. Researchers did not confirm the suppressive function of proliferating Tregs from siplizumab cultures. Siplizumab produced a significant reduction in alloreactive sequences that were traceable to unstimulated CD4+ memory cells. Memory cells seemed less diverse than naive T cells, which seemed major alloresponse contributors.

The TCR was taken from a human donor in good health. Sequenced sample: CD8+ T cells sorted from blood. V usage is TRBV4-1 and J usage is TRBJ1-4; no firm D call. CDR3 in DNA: TGCGCCAGCAGCCGAGGCACTAATGAAAAACTGTTTTTT. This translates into CASSRGTNEKLFF.